The present entry profiles one T cell receptor (beta chain) with its context. It has no known antigen specificity. Base-call qualities are not available, and no considerably larger clone is one nucleotide away. This entry belongs to a study of blood T cells in healthy people across ages (dated by TCRdb to the mid-2010s). Broadly, across the study: Template switching captured roughly one uniquely barcoded TCR beta cDNA molecule per two T cells in model experiments. The study analyzed two additional independent replicas of 1 million unique cDNA reads from the same blood draw for two donors, one aged 18 to 30 and one aged 80 or older. Donors were grouped into four age groups: young (average roughly 16 years), middle-aged (39), aged (roughly 67) and long-lived (about 89). To track age-related changes in TCR beta repertoire diversity, the study relied on deep sequencing normalized with unique cDNA molecular identifiers. To avoid experimental bias, donors of different ages were distributed randomly across sequencing lanes.

The CDR3 measures 16 amino acids from cysteine to phenylalanine. Kept here is only the CDR3 DNA, which spans 48 bases and is read in frame from base 1. Based on the germline V gene, the CDR1 and CDR2 sequences are SGHRS and YFSETQ. V loses 4 bases of germline sequence and J loses 4 bases, and the interval between the two ends is 15 bases. Donors were roughly 40 systemically healthy Caucasian individuals from Russia aged roughly 6 to 95 years. Each donor gave approximately 9.3 milliliters of peripheral blood, collected into EDTA-treated Vacutainer tubes. PBMCs were isolated by Ficoll-Paque density-gradient centrifugation, with at least 6.5 million obtained per sample. Total RNA, at least 6 micrograms per sample, was extracted from PBMCs with Trizol reagent. For every donor, an aliquot of PBMCs went through flow cytometry to measure the percentages of naive CD45RAhigh/CD27high T cells. The library was obtained by 5' RACE. A second PCR of roughly 7 to 12 cycles was run with a J-beta primer mix and a sample-barcoded 5' primer. A unique molecular identifier was introduced onto each TCR beta cDNA molecule by a template-switch 5' adaptor carrying 12 random nucleotides. At least 3 million CDR3-containing paired-end reads were obtained from each sample. First-strand cDNA synthesis was performed from all RNA using the Mint cDNA synthesis kit, with priming by a TRBC-specific oligonucleotide. After uracil-DNA glycosylase treatment, a first 18-cycle PCR used universal primers M1SS and BC2_uni_R on all cDNA. Regarding the original processing steps: Each sample was normalized by randomly selecting 1 million high-quality reads, each carrying a distinct molecular identifier. Instead of being binned into consensus sequences, reads that shared molecular identifiers were thrown out. MiTCR, with a Q25 quality threshold and the strictest error-elimination algorithm, was used for CDR3 identification, clonotype clustering and error correction. A nonparametric unseen species model with Euler transformation was used to estimate a lower bound on total TCR beta diversity. TCRdb redid the processing of the public reads, applying fastp at Q25 and MiXCR, and retained in-frame beta chains. Every entry covers one CDR3 protein and lists the most common genes and DNA from its rows. TCRdb's processing, not the authors', yielded these V and J calls. For this sample the table gives 1.5 million to 2 million distinct CDR3 sequences, of which roughly 43% were detected only once. The ten largest clonotypes hold roughly 23% of the sample.

The paper's findings and limits, for the study overall: The long-lived group showed more naive CD4+ T cells, fewer expanded clones and increased TCR diversity than the aged group, suggesting age selection. Estimates of total diversity based on one million sequenced T cells were considered lower bounds and underestimates. The CMV infection status of donors was not known, potentially confounding age-related changes in expanded clonotypes. Observed TCR beta diversity per million T cells fell roughly linearly with age, and a significant reduction was already apparent by age around 44. Bulk unsorted PBMC profiling prevented conclusive comparison of naive and antigen-experienced compartments. The percentage of naive T cells measured by flow cytometry correlated strongly with observed TCR beta diversity.

Sequencing was performed on blood. The source is a human donor in good health. This chain is built from TRBV5-1 and TRBJ2-6; the D gene cannot be resolved beyond TRBD1 or TRBD2, each matching 5 bases. The sequenced DNA: TGCGCCAGCAGCCCGGGACCGATTATGGGGGCCAACGTCCTGACTTTC. Translated, it reads CASSPGPIMGANVLTF.